A selection of T cell receptor beta chains follows, all from one sample in a study of CD8+ T cells in alopecia areata. Profiled with immunoSEQ multiplex PCR; TCRdb holds only in-frame clones, not every one. The sample has 170,000 or so clones; approximately 65% are singletons. Sample: CD4+ T cells sorted from blood, taken at week 4, from a patient treated with tofacitinib. All receptors derive from a human donor with alopecia areata. The CDR3 runs from the conserved cysteine through the conserved F or W. Fields, in order: V gene, clone size, J gene, D gene, CDR3 DNA, CDR3 protein. D genes are given only for firm matches. The listing skips clone size in some rows; elsewhere it reads once, few, many or a size class.

TRBV9	.	TRBJ2-2	.	TGTGCCAGCAGCGGTAGGGGGACGGGGAACACCGGGGAGCTGTTTTTT	CASSGRGTGNTGELFF
TRBV27	.	TRBJ2-7	TRBD2	TGTGCCAGCAGTTTATGGGGGAGGGACTACGAGCAGTACTTC	CASSLWGRDYEQYF
TRBV30	.	TRBJ2-5	TRBD2	TGTGCCTGGAGCCCGGGACTACCGTACCAAGAGACCCAGTACTTC	CAWSPGLPYQETQYF
TRBV11-1	.	TRBJ2-1	.	TGTGCCAGCAGCCAGGACAGAGCGAGCTCCTACAATGAGCAGTTCTTC	CASSQDRASSYNEQFF
TRBV9	.	TRBJ1-6	TRBD1	TGTGCCAGCAGCGCCCGGGACAGGGGAAACTCACCCCTCCACTTT	CASSARDRGNSPLHF
TRBV2	.	TRBJ1-6	.	TGTGCCAGCGGGGTGGGCCAGGGTAATTCACCCCTCCACTTT	CASGVGQGNSPLHF
TRBV27	.	TRBJ2-5	.	TGTGCCAGCAGTCGCCCACAAGAGACCCAGTACTTC	CASSRPQETQYF
TRBV15	.	TRBJ2-1	.	TGTGCCACCAGCAGAGCATACAATGAGCAGTTCTTC	CATSRAYNEQFF
TRBV5-6	.	TRBJ2-3	TRBD2	TGTGCCAGCAGCTTGCCAGCGGGGGGAGATACGCAGTATTTT	CASSLPAGGDTQYF
TRBV5-6	.	TRBJ1-2	TRBD1	TGTGCCAGCAGTCTACAGGGGGTTTATTATGGCTACACCTTC	CASSLQGVYYGYTF
TRBV30	few	TRBJ2-1	TRBD1	TGTGCCTGGAGGGGACAGGGATACCGCCTCAATGAGCAGTTCTTC	CAWRGQGYRLNEQFF
TRBV11-2	.	TRBJ2-7	TRBD1	TGTGCCAGCAGACCGATTACAGGGGGCGCATCGAACGAGCAGTACTTC	CASRPITGGASNEQYF
TRBV9	.	TRBJ2-3	TRBD1	TGTGCCAGCAGCGTAGATAGGGGGCCGCCAGATACGCAGTATTTT	CASSVDRGPPDTQYF
TRBV29-1	.	TRBJ2-3	TRBD2	TGCAGCGTTGGGACTAGCGGGAGCACAGATACGCAGTATTTT	CSVGTSGSTDTQYF